The next 19 T cell receptor beta chains were all read from a single sample in a study of human CD8 memory T cell subsets. TCR beta libraries were made by UMI-labeled 5' RACE. TCRdb reanalyzed the 5' RACE reads, giving one entry per CDR3 protein sequence and no DNA. This sample contains about 10,000 distinct CDR3 sequences. The sequenced sample consisted of CD8+ T cells from PBMCs. The receptors were sampled from a human donor in good health.

CDR3 protein: CAWSVLGRGNQPQHF. This chain joins TRBV30 and TRBJ1-5; checking the TCRdb D call of TRBD1 is not possible without DNA. This CDR3 contains 15 residues. Germline V gene data show CDR1 as GTSNPN and CDR2 as SVGIG (reference sequence).

Frequency places this clonotype as medium-sized. The chain combines TRBV15 with TRBJ2-1; TCRdb lists TRBD1, though no DNA is available to test this call. In germline, CDR1 is LNHNV, CDR2 YYDKDF (reference sequence). This CDR3 has 16 residues. CDR3 region: CATSRDRDIWYNEQFF.

The chain has TRBV27 and TRBJ2-1. CDR1 and CDR2 (germline): MNHEY, SMNVEV (reference sequence). The CDR3 is 14 amino acids. CDR3 loop: CASSQLAPYNEQFF.

The gene calls are TRBV10-3 and TRBJ2-1; the D call from TCRdb, TRBD1, cannot be confirmed without DNA. Germline V gene lookup returns CDR1 ENHRY and CDR2 SYGVKD. The CDR3 is made up of 12 amino acids. CDR3 sequence: CATRDNQDEQFF.

CDR3 sequence: CASSGQGSQAYGYTF. The chain combines TRBV25-1 with TRBJ1-2; the TCRdb D gene call, TRBD1, has no DNA to confirm it. Germline-derived CDR1 and CDR2 are MGHDK and SYGVNS. The CDR3 covers 15 residues.

The genes are TRBV5-1 and TRBJ2-7; TCRdb proposes TRBD1, but this gene call is untestable without DNA. The CDR3 has 20 amino acids. Germline V gives CDR1 SGHRS, CDR2 YFSETQ. The CDR3 sequence: CASSSQDIGTGLHYYYEQYF. The whole variable domain, remainder taken from reference TRBV5-1 and TRBJ2-7, is KAGVTQTPRYLIKTRGQQVTLSCSPISGHRSVSWYQQTPGQGLQFLFEYFSETQRNKGNFPGRFSGRQFSNSRSEMNVSTLELGDSALYLCASSSQDIGTGLHYYYEQYFGPGTRLTVT.

This clonotype ranks as medium-sized in terms of frequency. V usage is TRBV7-6 and J usage is TRBJ1-6; TCRdb's D call, TRBD1, is unchecked because there is no DNA. There are 15 residues in the CDR3. CDR1 and CDR2 from the germline V gene are SGHVS and FNYEAQ. This CDR3 is CASSLETGTNSPLHF.

This chain joins TRBV12-3 or TRBV12-4 and TRBJ2-3; TCRdb's D call of TRBD1 is untestable without DNA. The length of the CDR3 is 12 residues. CDR3 in amino acids: CASSPWEGQQYF.

The chain has TRBV5-1 and TRBJ2-7; TCRdb's assignment of TRBD2 cannot be checked, as there is no DNA. This CDR3 has 15 residues. Germline V gene lookup returns CDR1 SGHRS and CDR2 YFSETQ. The CDR3 sequence is CASSLTSASYKEQYF.

V gene TRBV27 combines with J gene TRBJ2-7; lacking DNA, the TRBD1 call made by TCRdb goes unchecked. The germline V gene has CDR1 MNHEY and CDR2 SMNVEV (reference sequence). The CDR3 is made up of 18 amino acids. The chain's CDR3 is CASSFQTLTGTDTYEQYF.

The chain has TRBV6-2 or TRBV6-3 and TRBJ2-1. There are 12 residues in the CDR3. The germline V gene encodes CDR1 MNHEY and CDR2 SVGEGT. CDR3 region: CASSYNYVEQFF.

The chain joins TRBV6-5 to TRBJ2-3; TCRdb proposes TRBD2, but this gene call is untestable without DNA. The germline gives CDR1 MNHEY, CDR2 SVGAGI. This CDR3 is 18 amino acids long. The CDR3 reads CASSYQTRTSESTDTQYF.

This chain uses TRBV4-3 with TRBJ2-7; TCRdb indicates TRBD1, and absent DNA this call remains unverified. The CDR3 runs 13 residues. Germline lookup yields CDR1 LGHNA and CDR2 YSLEER. CDR3 in amino acids: CASSQGAGVEQYF.

The chain has TRBV2 and TRBJ1-2. Germline V CDR1 and CDR2: SNHLY, FYNNEI. This CDR3 is built from 16 residues. The chain's CDR3 is CASSPIGTRLGYGYTF.

The genes are TRBV5-6 and TRBJ2-1; with no DNA, the TCRdb D assignment of TRBD1 cannot be verified. The CDR3 is made up of 17 amino acids. The V gene's germline CDR1 is SGHDT and CDR2 YYEEEE. CDR3 residues: CASSFSGTGGNVDEQFF.

The chain carries TRBV7-6 and TRBJ2-5; TCRdb indicates TRBD1, and absent DNA this call remains unverified. The CDR3 has 18 residues. Germline CDR1 is SGHVS and CDR2 is FNYEAQ. The CDR3 sequence: CASSLETGGDYSGWTQYF.

The chain carries TRBV30 and TRBJ2-1; absent DNA, TCRdb's TRBD1 call cannot be checked. Germline V gives CDR1 GTSNPN, CDR2 SVGIG (reference sequence). This CDR3 contains 14 residues. The CDR3 spells CAWSLGVLENEQFF.

The genes are TRBV4-1 and TRBJ1-1; TCRdb designates TRBD1, a call that cannot be tested without DNA. CDR1 is MGHRA and CDR2 is YSYEKL in the germline V gene. This CDR3 has 18 residues. The chain's CDR3 is CASSQTADRVPLDTEAFF.

V gene TRBV24-1 combines with J gene TRBJ2-3; there is no DNA to check the TCRdb D call of TRBD2. This CDR3 comprises 16 residues. Per germline, CDR1 KGHDR and CDR2 SFDVKD. The CDR3 sequence is CATSDWEAGDTDTQYF.